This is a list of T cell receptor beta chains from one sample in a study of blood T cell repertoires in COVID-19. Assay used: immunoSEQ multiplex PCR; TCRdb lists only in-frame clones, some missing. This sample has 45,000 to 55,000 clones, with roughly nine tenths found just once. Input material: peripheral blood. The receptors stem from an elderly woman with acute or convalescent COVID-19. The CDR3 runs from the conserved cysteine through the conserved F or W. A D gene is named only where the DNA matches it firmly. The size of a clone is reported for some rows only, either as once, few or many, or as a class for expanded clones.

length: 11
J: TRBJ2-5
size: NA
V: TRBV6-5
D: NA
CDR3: CASTRGETQYF
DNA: TGTGCCAGCACTAGGGGAGAGACCCAGTACTTC

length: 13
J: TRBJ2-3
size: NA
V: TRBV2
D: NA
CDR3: CASTMTSTDTQYF
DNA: TGTGCCAGCACCATGACTAGCACAGATACGCAGTATTTT

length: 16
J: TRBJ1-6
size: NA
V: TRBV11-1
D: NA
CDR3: CASSPFRDMTYSPLHF
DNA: TGTGCCAGCAGCCCCTTCCGGGACATGACATATTCACCCCTCCACTTT

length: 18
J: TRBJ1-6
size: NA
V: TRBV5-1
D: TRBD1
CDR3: CASSPDTDRADYNSPLHF
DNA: TGCGCCAGCAGCCCGGATACGGACAGGGCCGACTATAATTCACCCCTCCACTTT

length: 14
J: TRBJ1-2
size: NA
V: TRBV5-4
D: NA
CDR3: CASSLQPGAYGYTF
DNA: TGTGCCAGCAGCTTGCAGCCAGGGGCCTATGGCTACACCTTC

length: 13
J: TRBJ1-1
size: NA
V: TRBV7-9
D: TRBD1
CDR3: CASSSQGGTEAFF
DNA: TGTGCCAGCAGCTCCCAGGGGGGCACTGAAGCTTTCTTT

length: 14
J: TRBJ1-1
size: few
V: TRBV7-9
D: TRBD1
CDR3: CASSRPGGNTEAFF
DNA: TGTGCCAGCAGCCGACCAGGGGGGAACACTGAAGCTTTCTTT

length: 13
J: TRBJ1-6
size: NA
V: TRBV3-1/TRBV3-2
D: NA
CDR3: CASSQDGNSPLHF
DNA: TGTGCCAGCAGCCAAGACGGGAATTCACCCCTCCACTTT

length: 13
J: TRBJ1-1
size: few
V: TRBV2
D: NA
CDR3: CASSERWEGEAFF
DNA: TGTGCCAGCAGTGAACGTTGGGAGGGGGAAGCTTTCTTT

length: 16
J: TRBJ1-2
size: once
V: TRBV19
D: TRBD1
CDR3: CASSPQTGAENYGYTF
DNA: TGTGCCAGTAGTCCCCAGACAGGGGCCGAGAACTATGGCTACACCTTC

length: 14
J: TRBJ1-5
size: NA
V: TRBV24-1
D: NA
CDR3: CATPGGRVRQPQHF
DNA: TGTGCCACCCCCGGGGGGAGGGTACGGCAGCCCCAGCATTTT

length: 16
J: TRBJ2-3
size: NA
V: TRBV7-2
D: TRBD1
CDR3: CASSLGGGTGGGTQYF
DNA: TGTGCCAGCAGCTTAGGTGGAGGGACAGGGGGCGGTACGCAGTATTTT

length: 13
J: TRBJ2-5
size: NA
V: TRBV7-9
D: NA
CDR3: CASSLGAQKTQYF
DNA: TGTGCCAGCAGCCTTGGGGCCCAAAAGACCCAGTACTTC

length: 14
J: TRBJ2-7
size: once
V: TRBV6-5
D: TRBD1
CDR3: CASRDRGSPYEQYF
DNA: TGTGCCAGCCGGGACAGGGGGAGTCCCTACGAGCAGTACTTC

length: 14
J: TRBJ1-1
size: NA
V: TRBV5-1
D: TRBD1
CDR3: CASSYDRESTEAFF
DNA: TGCGCCAGCAGCTACGACAGGGAGAGCACTGAAGCTTTCTTT

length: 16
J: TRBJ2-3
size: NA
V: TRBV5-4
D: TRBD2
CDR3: CASSQLAGGPGDTQYF
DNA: TGTGCCAGCAGCCAACTAGCGGGGGGGCCGGGAGATACGCAGTATTTT

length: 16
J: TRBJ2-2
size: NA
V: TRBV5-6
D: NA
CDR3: CASSLAGALNTGELFF
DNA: TGTGCCAGCAGCTTGGCAGGGGCATTGAACACCGGGGAGCTGTTTTTT

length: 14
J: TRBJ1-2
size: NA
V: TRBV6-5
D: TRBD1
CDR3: CASSTGYINYGYTF
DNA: TGTGCCAGCTCGACAGGGTACATTAACTATGGCTACACCTTC

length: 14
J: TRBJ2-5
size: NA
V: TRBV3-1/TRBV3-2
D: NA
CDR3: CASSQDFGSETQYF
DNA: TGTGCCAGCAGCCAAGATTTCGGGTCGGAGACCCAGTACTTC

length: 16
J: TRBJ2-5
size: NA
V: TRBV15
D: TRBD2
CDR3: CATSIGLAGGQETQYF
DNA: TGTGCCACCAGCATCGGACTAGCGGGGGGGCAAGAGACCCAGTACTTC

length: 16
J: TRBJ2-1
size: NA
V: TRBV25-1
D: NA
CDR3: CASSEFSGPTYNEQFF
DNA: TGTGCCAGCAGTGAATTCAGCGGGCCCACCTACAATGAGCAGTTCTTC

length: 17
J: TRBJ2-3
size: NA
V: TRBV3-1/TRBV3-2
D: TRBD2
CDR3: CASSRKTSGGPTDTQYF
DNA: TGTGCCAGCAGCCGGAAGACAAGCGGGGGGCCCACAGATACGCAGTATTTT

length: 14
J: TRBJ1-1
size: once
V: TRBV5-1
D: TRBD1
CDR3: CASSLGTGVTEAFF
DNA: TGCGCCAGCAGCTTGGGGACAGGGGTCACTGAAGCTTTCTTT

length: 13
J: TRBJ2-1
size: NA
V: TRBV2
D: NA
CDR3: CASNPDSRREQFF
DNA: TGTGCCAGCAACCCGGACTCTCGAAGGGAGCAGTTCTTC

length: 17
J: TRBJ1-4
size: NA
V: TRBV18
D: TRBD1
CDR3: CASSPKLPGQSTEKLFF
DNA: TGTGCCAGCTCACCGAAGCTTCCGGGACAGTCTACCGAAAAACTGTTTTTT

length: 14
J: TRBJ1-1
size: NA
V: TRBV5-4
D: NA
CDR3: CASSLGHRNTEAFF
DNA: TGTGCCAGCAGCTTGGGACACCGGAACACTGAAGCTTTCTTT

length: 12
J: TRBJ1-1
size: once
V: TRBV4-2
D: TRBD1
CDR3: CASSPDRVSAFF
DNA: TGTGCCAGCAGCCCTGACAGGGTATCAGCTTTCTTT

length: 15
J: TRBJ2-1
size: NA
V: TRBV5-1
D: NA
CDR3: CASSFGVPIYNEQFF
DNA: TGCGCCAGCAGCTTTGGAGTTCCAATTTACAATGAGCAGTTCTTC

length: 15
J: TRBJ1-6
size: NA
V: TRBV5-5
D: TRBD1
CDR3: CASSLQGAYNSPLHF
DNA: TGTGCCAGCAGCTTACAGGGGGCCTATAATTCACCCCTCCACTTT

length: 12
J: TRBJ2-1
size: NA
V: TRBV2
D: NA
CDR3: CASRQGGDEQFF
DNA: TGTGCCAGCCGACAGGGCGGGGATGAGCAGTTCTTC

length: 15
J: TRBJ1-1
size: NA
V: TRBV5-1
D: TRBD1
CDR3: CASSLQGQGDTEAFF
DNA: TGCGCCAGCAGCTTGCAGGGGCAGGGGGACACTGAAGCTTTCTTT

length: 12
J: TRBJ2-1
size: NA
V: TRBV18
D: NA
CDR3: CASSPDSNEQFF
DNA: TGTGCCAGCTCCCCCGACAGCAATGAGCAGTTCTTC

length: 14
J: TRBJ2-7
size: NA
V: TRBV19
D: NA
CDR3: CASSIGQAAYEQYF
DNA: TGTGCCAGTAGTATAGGGCAGGCCGCCTACGAGCAGTACTTC

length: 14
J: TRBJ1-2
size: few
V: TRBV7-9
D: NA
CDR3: CASSHSEESYGYTF
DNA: TGTGCCAGCAGCCACTCAGAGGAGAGCTATGGCTACACCTTC

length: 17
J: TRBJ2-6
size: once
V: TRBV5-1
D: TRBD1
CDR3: CASSFWTGQSGANVLTF
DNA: TGCGCCAGCAGCTTTTGGACAGGGCAATCTGGGGCCAACGTCCTGACTTTC

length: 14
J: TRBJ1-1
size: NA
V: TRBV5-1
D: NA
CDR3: CASRFQVTNTEAFF
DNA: TGCGCCAGCAGGTTCCAGGTTACGAACACTGAAGCTTTCTTT

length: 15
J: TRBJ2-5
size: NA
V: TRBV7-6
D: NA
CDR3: CASSLLSGIQETQYF
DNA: TGTGCCAGCAGCTTACTCTCAGGAATACAAGAGACCCAGTACTTC